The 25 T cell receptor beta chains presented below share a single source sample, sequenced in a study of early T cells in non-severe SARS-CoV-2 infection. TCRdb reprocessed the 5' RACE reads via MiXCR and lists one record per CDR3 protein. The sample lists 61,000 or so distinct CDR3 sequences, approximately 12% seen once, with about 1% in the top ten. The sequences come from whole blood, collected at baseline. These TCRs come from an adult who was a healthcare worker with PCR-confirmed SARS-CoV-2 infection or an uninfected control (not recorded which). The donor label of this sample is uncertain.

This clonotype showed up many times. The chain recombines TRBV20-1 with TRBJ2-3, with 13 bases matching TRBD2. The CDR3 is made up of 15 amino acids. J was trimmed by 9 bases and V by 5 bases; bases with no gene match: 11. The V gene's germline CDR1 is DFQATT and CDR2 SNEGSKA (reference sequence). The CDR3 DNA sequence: TGCAGTGCTCGACTAGCGGGGGGTCTCTCGGACACGCAGTATTTT. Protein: CSARLAGGLSDTQYF.

The CDR3 spells CASSRFGTGNYEQYV. The CDR3 region has the DNA TGTGCCAGCAGCCGCTTCGGGACAGGGAACTACGAGCAGTACGTC. The chain combines TRBV5-5 with TRBJ2-7; 9 positions agree with TRBD1. The CDR3 runs to 15 residues. Per the germline V gene, CDR1 is SGHKS and CDR2 is YYEKEE (reference sequence). The junction had 8 bases not matched to a gene; V was cut back by 4 bases and J by 3 bases.

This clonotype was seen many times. As DNA, the CDR3 is TGTGCCAGCGGAACGTCCACGACCCAGTACTTC. Its translation is CASGTSTTQYF. The chain combines TRBV11-2 with TRBJ2-5, with D hard to call. The CDR3 extends over 11 amino acids. Germline assignment: CDR1 SGHAT and CDR2 FQNNGV. V was shortened by 8 bases and J by 7 bases, with 11 bases between the two germline ends.

Here the CDR3 reads CASSLRDTLQETQYF. In DNA, the CDR3 is TGTGCCAGCAGTTTAAGGGACACCTTACAAGAGACCCAGTACTTC. The rearrangement joins TRBV27 to TRBJ2-5; tentative D call: TRBD1 (6 bases). Germline CDR1 is MNHEY and CDR2 is SMNVEV (reference sequence). The CDR3 is made up of 15 amino acids. The germline V and J ends were trimmed by 2 bases and 2 bases, with 12 bases remaining between them.

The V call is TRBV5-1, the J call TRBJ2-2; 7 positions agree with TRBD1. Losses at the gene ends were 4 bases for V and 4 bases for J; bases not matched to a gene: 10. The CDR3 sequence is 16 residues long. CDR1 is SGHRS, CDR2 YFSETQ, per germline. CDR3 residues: CASSDPAQGRTGELFF. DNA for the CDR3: TGCGCCAGCAGCGACCCGGCACAGGGGCGCACCGGGGAGCTGTTTTTT.

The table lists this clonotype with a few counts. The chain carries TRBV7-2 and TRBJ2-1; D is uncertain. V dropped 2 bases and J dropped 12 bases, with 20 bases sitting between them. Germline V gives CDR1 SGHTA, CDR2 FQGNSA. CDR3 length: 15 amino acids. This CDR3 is CASSLRSVANERQFF. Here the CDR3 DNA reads TGTGCCAGCAGCTTAAGGTCCGTTGCCAATGAGCGGCAGTTCTTC.

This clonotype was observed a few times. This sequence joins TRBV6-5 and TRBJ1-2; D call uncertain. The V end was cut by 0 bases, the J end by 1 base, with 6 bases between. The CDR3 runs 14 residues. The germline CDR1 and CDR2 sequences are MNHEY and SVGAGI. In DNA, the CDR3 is TGTGCCAGCAGTTACTCGAAGGATAACTATGGCTACACCTTC. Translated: CASSYSKDNYGYTF.

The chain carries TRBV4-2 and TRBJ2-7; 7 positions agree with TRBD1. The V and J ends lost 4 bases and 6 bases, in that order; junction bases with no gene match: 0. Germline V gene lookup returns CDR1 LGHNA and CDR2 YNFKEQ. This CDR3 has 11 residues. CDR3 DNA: TGTGCCAGCAGCCCAGGGGGCGAGCAGTACGTC. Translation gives CASSPGGEQYV.

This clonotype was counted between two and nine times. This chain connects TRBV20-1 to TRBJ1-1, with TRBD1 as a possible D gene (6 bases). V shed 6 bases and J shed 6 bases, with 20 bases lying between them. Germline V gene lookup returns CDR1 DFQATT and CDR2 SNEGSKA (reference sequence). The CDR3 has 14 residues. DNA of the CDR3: TGCAGTGCCCCAAGGGGGGGGCGAAAGGCTGAAGCTTTCTTT. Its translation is CSAPRGGRKAEAFF.

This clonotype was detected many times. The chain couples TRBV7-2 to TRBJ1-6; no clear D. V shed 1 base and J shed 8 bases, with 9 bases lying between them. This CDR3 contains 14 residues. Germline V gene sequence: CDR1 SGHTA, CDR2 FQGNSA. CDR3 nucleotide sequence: TGTGCCAGCAGCTTAGGGACCGGGTATTCACCCCTCCACTTT. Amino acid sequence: CASSLGTGYSPLHF.

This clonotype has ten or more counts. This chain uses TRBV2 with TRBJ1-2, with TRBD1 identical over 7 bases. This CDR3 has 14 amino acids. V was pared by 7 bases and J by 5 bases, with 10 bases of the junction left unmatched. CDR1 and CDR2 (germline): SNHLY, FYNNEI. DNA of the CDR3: TGTGCCAGCATACGCGACAGGGAGAGATATGGCTACACCTTC. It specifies CASIRDRERYGYTF.

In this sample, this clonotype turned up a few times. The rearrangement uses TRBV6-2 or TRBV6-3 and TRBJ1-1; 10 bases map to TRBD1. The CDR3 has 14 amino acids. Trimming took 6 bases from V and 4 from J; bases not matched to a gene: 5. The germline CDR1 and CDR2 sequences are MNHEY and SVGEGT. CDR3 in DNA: TGTGCCAGCAGAAGGGACAGGGGAACCACTGAAGCTTTCTTT. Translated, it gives CASRRDRGTTEAFF.

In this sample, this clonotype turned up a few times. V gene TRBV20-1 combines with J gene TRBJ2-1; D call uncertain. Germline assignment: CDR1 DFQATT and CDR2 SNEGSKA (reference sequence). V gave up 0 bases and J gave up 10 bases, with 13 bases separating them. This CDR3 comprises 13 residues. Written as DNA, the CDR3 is TGCAGTGCTAGAGATCTGGGGTTCGGGGAGCAGTTCTTC. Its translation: CSARDLGFGEQFF.

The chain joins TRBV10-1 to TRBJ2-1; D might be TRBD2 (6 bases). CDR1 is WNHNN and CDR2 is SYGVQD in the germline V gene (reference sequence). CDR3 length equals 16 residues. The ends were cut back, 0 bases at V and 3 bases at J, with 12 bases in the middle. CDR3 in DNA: TGCGCCAGCAGTGAGTCTTTTCGGGGGTACTACAATGAGCAGTTCTTC. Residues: CASSESFRGYYNEQFF.

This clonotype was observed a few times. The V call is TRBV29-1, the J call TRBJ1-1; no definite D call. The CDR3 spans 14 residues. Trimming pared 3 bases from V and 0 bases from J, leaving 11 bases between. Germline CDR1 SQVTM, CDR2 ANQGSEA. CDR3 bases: TGCAGCGTTGACGGCGGACGGCTGAACACTGAAGCTTTCTTT. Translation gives CSVDGGRLNTEAFF.

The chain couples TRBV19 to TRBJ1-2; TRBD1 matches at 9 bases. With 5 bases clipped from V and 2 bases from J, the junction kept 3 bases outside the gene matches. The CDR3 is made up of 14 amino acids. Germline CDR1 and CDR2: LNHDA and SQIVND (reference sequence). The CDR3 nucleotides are TGTGCCAGTAGTCACGGGACAGGGAACTATGGCTACACCTTC. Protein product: CASSHGTGNYGYTF.

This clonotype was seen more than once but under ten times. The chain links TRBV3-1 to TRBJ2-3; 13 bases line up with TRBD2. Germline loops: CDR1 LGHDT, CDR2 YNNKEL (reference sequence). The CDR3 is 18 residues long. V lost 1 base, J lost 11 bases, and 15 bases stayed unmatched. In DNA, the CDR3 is TGTGCCAGCAGCCAAGCGAGGACTAGCGGGGGCCCGGCAGAGGTGCAGTATTTT. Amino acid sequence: CASSQARTSGGPAEVQYF.

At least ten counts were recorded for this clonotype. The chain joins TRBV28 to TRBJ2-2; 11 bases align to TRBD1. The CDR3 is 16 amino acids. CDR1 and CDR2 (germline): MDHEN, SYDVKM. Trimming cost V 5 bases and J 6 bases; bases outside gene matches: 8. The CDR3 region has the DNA TGTGCCAGCAGTCAACCGGGACAGGGGGGCCCCGGGGAGCTGTTTTTT. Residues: CASSQPGQGGPGELFF. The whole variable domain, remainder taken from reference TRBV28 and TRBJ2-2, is DVKVTQSSRYLVKRTGEKVFLECVQDMDHENMFWYRQDPGLGLRLIYFSYDVKMKEKGDIPEGYSVSREKKERFSLILESASTNQTSMYLCASSQPGQGGPGELFFGEGSRLTVL.

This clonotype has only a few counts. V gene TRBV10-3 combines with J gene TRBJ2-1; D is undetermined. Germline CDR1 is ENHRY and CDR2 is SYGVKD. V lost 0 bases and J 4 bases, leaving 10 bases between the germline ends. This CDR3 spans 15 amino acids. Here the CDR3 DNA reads TGTGCCATCAGTGAGTCCGTAGAACGTTACAATGAGCAGTTCTTC. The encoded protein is CAISESVERYNEQFF.

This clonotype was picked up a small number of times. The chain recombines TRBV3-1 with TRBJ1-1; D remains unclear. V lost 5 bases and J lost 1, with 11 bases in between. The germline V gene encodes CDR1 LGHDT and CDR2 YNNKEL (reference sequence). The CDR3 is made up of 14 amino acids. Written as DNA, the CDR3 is TGTGCCAGCAGCTCCATTCTGCAGAACACTGAAGCTTTCTTT. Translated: CASSSILQNTEAFF.

In nucleotides, the CDR3 is TGTGCCAGCAGCCTAACATCAAACTATGGCTACACCTTC. Encoded protein: CASSLTSNYGYTF. The chain combines TRBV3-1 with TRBJ1-2; D not certain. The V gene lost 4 bases and the J gene lost 2 bases, with 8 bases spanning the gap. Germline V lookup: CDR1 LGHDT, CDR2 YNNKEL (reference sequence). The CDR3 contains 13 residues.

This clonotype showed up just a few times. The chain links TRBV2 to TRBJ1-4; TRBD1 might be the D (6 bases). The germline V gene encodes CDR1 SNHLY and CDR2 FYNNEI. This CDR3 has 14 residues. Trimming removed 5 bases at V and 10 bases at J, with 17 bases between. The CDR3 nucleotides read TGTGCCAGCAGTATCAATCTGGACAGTTCAAAACTGTTTTTT. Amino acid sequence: CASSINLDSSKLFF.

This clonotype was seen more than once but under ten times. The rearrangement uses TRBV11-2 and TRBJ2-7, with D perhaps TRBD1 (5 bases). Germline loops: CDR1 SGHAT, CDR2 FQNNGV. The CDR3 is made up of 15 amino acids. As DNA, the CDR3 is TGTGCCAGCAGCTTAGACACACTCCCAGGACACGATCAGTACGTC. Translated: CASSLDTLPGHDQYV.

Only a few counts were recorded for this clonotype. The CDR3 protein is CASSGVLNTEAFF. Written as DNA, the CDR3 is TGTGCCAGCAGCGGGGTGCTGAACACTGAAGCTTTCTTT. V usage is TRBV6-1 and J usage is TRBJ1-1; no firm D call. The ends were cut back, 6 bases at V and 0 bases at J, with 8 bases in the middle. The CDR3 spans 13 residues. Per germline, CDR1 MNHNS and CDR2 SASEGT.

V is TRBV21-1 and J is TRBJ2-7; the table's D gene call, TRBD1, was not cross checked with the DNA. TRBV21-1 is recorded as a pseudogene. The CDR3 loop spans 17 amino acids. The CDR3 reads CASSNRSRRCQRDEQYV. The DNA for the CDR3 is TGTGCCAGCAGCAACCGCTCCCGGCGGTGCCAAAGGGACGAGCAGTACGTC.